These 21 T cell receptor beta chains originate from one sample sequenced in a study of cytomegalovirus exposure and HLA in healthy donors. Libraries were prepared by immunoSEQ multiplex PCR; TCRdb keeps only in-frame clonotypes and omits some of them. The sample holds 150,000 to 200,000 clones, about 86% seen once. The sequencing sample was made of PBMCs. Receptors originate from a woman in her 30s in good health and CMV-seronegative.

The chain combines TRBV5-1 with TRBJ1-3; no firm D call. V was cut by 0 bases and J by 0 bases, with 7 bases left in between. The CDR3 runs 15 residues. CDR1 and CDR2 from the germline V gene are SGHRS and YFSETQ. The CDR3, as DNA: TGCGCCAGCAGCTTGGGTGGGAACTCTGGAAACACCATATATTTT. Encoded protein: CASSLGGNSGNTIYF.

The rearrangement uses TRBV10-3 and TRBJ2-3; TRBD2 agrees at 13 bases. The J segment lost 3 bases and the V segment lost 6 bases, leaving 6 bases of the junction unmatched. Germline V gene data show CDR1 as ENHRY and CDR2 as SYGVKD. The CDR3 length is 16 residues. As DNA, the CDR3 is TGTGCCATCAGCAAGACTAGCGGGGGGATTACAGATACGCAGTATTTT. Translating it yields CAISKTSGGITDTQYF.

This chain uses TRBV5-1 with TRBJ1-2; the D is unclear. Germline lookup yields CDR1 SGHRS and CDR2 YFSETQ. The V end was cut by 1 base, the J end by 4 bases, with 11 bases between. This CDR3 is 14 amino acids long. The CDR3 nucleotides are TGCGCCAGCAGCTTGTATTGGGAGAGCTATGGCTACACCTTC. Translating it yields CASSLYWESYGYTF.

J is TRBJ2-3 and V is TRBV9; possible D gene TRBD2, 7 bases. Trimming removed 0 bases at V and 8 bases at J, with 13 bases between. Germline-derived CDR1 and CDR2 are SGDLS and YYNGEE. This CDR3 is 14 amino acids long. Here the CDR3 DNA reads TGTGCCAGCAGCGTAGGTGGGGGGGCCGGTACGCAGTATTTT. This codes for CASSVGGGAGTQYF.

This chain joins TRBV2 and TRBJ2-1; D call uncertain. The CDR3 sequence is 12 residues long. CDR1 SNHLY and CDR2 FYNNEI come from the germline V gene. Trimming removed 3 bases at V and 8 bases at J, with 8 bases between. The chain's CDR3 is CASSDSQYEQFF. DNA for the CDR3: TGTGCCAGCAGTGATAGTCAGTATGAGCAGTTCTTC.

To note about this clone: Other DNA sequences of this sample code for an identical CDR3. The chain couples TRBV7-9 to TRBJ2-5; D uncertain. Germline V CDR1 and CDR2: SEHNR, FQNEAQ (reference sequence). The CDR3 totals 13 residues. V was clipped by 0 bases and J by 5 bases, with 7 bases between them. The CDR3 loop reads CASSLALGETQYF. In nucleotides, the CDR3 is TGTGCCAGCAGCTTAGCCTTAGGGGAGACCCAGTACTTC.

The chain carries TRBV28 and TRBJ2-4; D is undetermined. The CDR3 is made up of 16 amino acids. CDR1 is MDHEN and CDR2 is SYDVKM in the germline V gene. V gave up 5 bases and J gave up 0 bases, with 14 bases separating them. The CDR3 DNA is TGTGCCAGCAGTCCGCGGTGGGCCCTAGCCAAAAACATTCAGTACTTC. Amino acids: CASSPRWALAKNIQYF. The full variable domain, completed using reference TRBV28 and TRBJ2-4, is DVKVTQSSRYLVKRTGEKVFLECVQDMDHENMFWYRQDPGLGLRLIYFSYDVKMKEKGDIPEGYSVSREKKERFSLILESASTNQTSMYLCASSPRWALAKNIQYFGAGTRLSVL.

This CDR3 reads CASSQVRDGNQPQHF. The CDR3, as DNA: TGCGCCAGCAGCCAAGTCAGGGACGGCAATCAGCCCCAGCATTTT. The V gene is TRBV4-3, the J gene TRBJ1-5, with D perhaps matching TRBD1 (5 bases). This CDR3 comprises 15 residues. The germline V gene has CDR1 LGHNA and CDR2 YSLEER. V was trimmed by 1 base and J by 2 bases, leaving 9 bases between them.

The chain employs TRBV6-5 and TRBJ2-5, with D uncertain. The CDR3 is 14 residues long. Germline CDR1 and CDR2: MNHEY and SVGAGI. The V end was cut by 2 bases, the J end by 2 bases, with 9 bases between. CDR3 in DNA: TGTGCCAGCAGTTACATAGGCCTACAAGAGACCCAGTACTTC. This codes for CASSYIGLQETQYF.

As for this clone: Additional DNA sequences in this sample encode the identical CDR3. The genes are TRBV7-6 and TRBJ2-2, with TRBD2 matching 8 bases. The germline gives CDR1 SGHVS, CDR2 FNYEAQ. CDR3 size: 14 residues. Losses at the gene ends were 3 bases for V and 5 bases for J; bases not matched to a gene: 2. CDR3 sequence (DNA): TGTGCCAGCAGCTTGCGGGGGGATACCGGGGAGCTGTTTTTT. It specifies CASSLRGDTGELFF.

The DNA of the CDR3 is TGCGCCAGCAGCGGGGGCGCCCTTCTCTCCTACAATGAGCAGTTCTTC. Amino acids: CASSGGALLSYNEQFF. The chain links TRBV5-1 to TRBJ2-1; a possible D gene is TRBD1 (6 bases). Germline CDR1 SGHRS, CDR2 YFSETQ. CDR3 length: 16 residues. Trimming took 4 bases from V and 0 from J, leaving 14 bases between them.

The chain employs TRBV7-8 and TRBJ2-3; weak D call: TRBD1 (6 bases). The V end lost 5 bases, the J end lost 2 bases, and 20 bases lay between the germline ends. Germline V lookup: CDR1 SGHVS, CDR2 FQNEAQ. The CDR3 runs to 17 residues. The CDR3 region has the DNA TGTGCCAGCAGCCCCCGGTCCGGGCAGGGGCCCACAGATACGCAGTATTTT. It encodes CASSPRSGQGPTDTQYF.

The chain joins TRBV11-2 to TRBJ2-1, with TRBD1 identical over 8 bases. The ends lost 3 bases at V and 3 bases at J; junction bases unmatched: 4. Looked up from germline, CDR1 is SGHAT and CDR2 is FQNNGV. The CDR3 covers 15 residues. CDR3 sequence: CASSFRTGNYNEQFF. CDR3 nucleotide sequence: TGTGCCAGCAGCTTTAGGACAGGGAACTACAATGAGCAGTTCTTC.

The V call is TRBV6-5, the J call TRBJ1-1; unclear D gene. Germline V gives CDR1 MNHEY, CDR2 SVGAGI. This CDR3 is 15 amino acids long. Trimming pared 0 bases from V and 2 bases from J, leaving 10 bases between. In DNA, the CDR3 is TGTGCCAGCAGTTACTCGATACCGGAAAACACTGAAGCTTTCTTT. Its protein is CASSYSIPENTEAFF.

The chain joins TRBV29-1 to TRBJ2-3; no definite D call. Per germline, CDR1 SQVTM and CDR2 ANQGSEA. V was trimmed by 7 bases and J by 2 bases, leaving 4 bases between them. The CDR3 totals 10 residues. The CDR3 protein is CSGLTDTQYF. CDR3 sequence (DNA): TGCAGCGGCCTCACAGATACGCAGTATTTT.

The CDR3 DNA reads TGTGCCAGCAGTGAAGCAGGACCCAGATTTAATTCACCCCTCCACTTT. Amino acids: CASSEAGPRFNSPLHF. This sequence joins TRBV2 and TRBJ1-6; unclear D gene. Germline CDR1 and CDR2: SNHLY and FYNNEI. The V and J ends lost 0 bases and 6 bases respectively, with 12 bases between them. CDR3 length: 16 residues.

This chain connects TRBV7-8 to TRBJ2-7; possibly TRBD1 for D (6 bases). V was clipped by 1 base and J by 1 base, with 23 bases between them. The CDR3 runs 19 residues. Germline V lookup: CDR1 SGHVS, CDR2 FQNEAQ. The CDR3 loop is CASSLVMSWGLTESYEQYF. CDR3 bases: TGTGCCAGCAGCTTAGTAATGTCGTGGGGGCTGACAGAGTCCTACGAGCAGTACTTC. Full variable domain (outside the CDR3, taken from reference TRBV7-8 and TRBJ2-7): GAGVSQSPRYKVAKRGQDVALRCDPISGHVSLFWYQQALGQGPEFLTYFQNEAQLDKSGLPSDRFFAERPEGSVSTLKIQRTQQEDSAVYLCASSLVMSWGLTESYEQYFGPGTRLTVT.

V gene TRBV27 combines with J gene TRBJ2-7; D uncertain. Germline V CDR1 and CDR2: MNHEY, SMNVEV (reference sequence). Deletions cut 3 bases from V and 0 bases from J, with 15 bases between. The CDR3 spans 16 residues. The CDR3 DNA is TGTGCCAGCAGTTTGTCCGGTGAGTCGGACTCCTACGAGCAGTACTTC. Amino acid sequence: CASSLSGESDSYEQYF.

This sequence joins TRBV5-6 and TRBJ2-3, with 11 bases matching TRBD1. V trimming: 2 bases; J trimming: 4 bases; junction bases outside the gene matches: 9. The CDR3 contains 17 residues. Germline values: CDR1 SGHDT, CDR2 YYEEEE. CDR3 amino acids: CASSFEPGQGEADTQYF. The CDR3 DNA is TGTGCCAGCAGCTTTGAACCGGGACAGGGGGAGGCAGATACGCAGTATTTT.

This clone is medium-sized in the sample. The chain joins TRBV6-4 to TRBJ2-3; TRBD1 aligns across 10 bases. This CDR3 is 15 amino acids long. Germline values: CDR1 MRHNA, CDR2 SNTAGT. V gave up 2 bases and J gave up 1 base; unmatched junction bases: 0. CDR3 loop: CASSDGTGGTDTQYF. The CDR3 DNA sequence: TGTGCCAGCAGTGACGGGACAGGGGGCACAGATACGCAGTATTTT.

This clone was recorded a few times. The chain combines TRBV5-6 with TRBJ1-1, with D unclear. Trimming shortened V by 4 bases and J by 7 bases, and 11 bases separated the two germline ends. The CDR3 has 12 amino acids. CDR1 and CDR2 from the germline V gene are SGHDT and YYEEEE. The CDR3 region has the DNA TGTGCCAGCAGCGTTAGCCGTTATGAAGCTTTCTTT. This gives the protein CASSVSRYEAFF. Full variable domain (outside the CDR3, taken from reference TRBV5-6 and TRBJ1-1): DAGVTQSPTHLIKTRGQQVTLRCSPKSGHDTVSWYQQALGQGPQFIFQYYEEEERQRGNFPDRFSGHQFPNYSSELNVNALLLGDSALYLCASSVSRYEAFFGQGTRLTVV.